This record concerns one TCR beta chain sequence. Antigen specificity is unknown. Measured with immunoSEQ multiplex PCR; TCRdb has only the in-frame clones, and not every one. This table has fewer than 120,000 clones, nearly 90% appearing once. Trimming took off 1 base at V and 3 bases at J, with 10 bases between the two ends. CDR1 is SGHTA and CDR2 is FQGNSA in the germline V gene. CDR3 length: 15 residues. The sample comes from a study of T cell responses to AZD1222 COVID-19 vaccine. Notes on the study in general: Scientists sampled the repertoires only once the peak T cell response had passed. A mostly white British donor set with more females was recruited, and clonal diversity was possibly underestimated.

The gene calls are TRBV7-2 and TRBJ2-1; D is perhaps TRBD2 (5 bases). The origin of this receptor is an adult in good health. This material consisted of peripheral blood, taken on day 0 of AZD1222 vaccination. CDR3 nucleotides: TGTGCCAGCAGCTTAGTTTTCACTAGCTACAATGAGCAGTTCTTC. This codes for CASSLVFTSYNEQFF.